Below, one T cell receptor (beta chain) is given with its context. Its antigen remains unknown. The same CDR3 also results from other DNA sequences found in this sample. Assay: immunoSEQ multiplex PCR; the TCRdb copy retains only in-frame clones and omits some. This table holds hundreds of thousands of clones, roughly 91% found once. A roughly 120-subject validation cohort, separate from the approximately 720-subject first cohort, supplied the donors. These data come from a study of cytomegalovirus exposure and HLA in healthy donors. Study outcomes and limitations: Rare sequences made up most TCRs, while some public TCRs were found in many donors. The tendency of first-cohort TCR clusters to co-occur in the 120 validation repertoires was identified by a subsequent analysis. Cytomegalovirus status was reportedly diagnosed by the classifier with high sensitivity and specificity.

V lost 0 bases to trimming and J lost 5 bases, with 8 bases between them. Per the germline V gene, CDR1 is SGHRS and CDR2 is YFSETQ. This CDR3 has 13 residues. This chain joins TRBV5-1 and TRBJ2-5; D is uncertain. This sequence originates from a woman aged 25 to 39 in good health and CMV-seronegative. Sample: PBMCs. The CDR3 loop is CASSLVGSETQYF. The CDR3, as DNA: TGCGCCAGCAGCTTGGTTGGCTCTGAGACCCAGTACTTC.